This TCR beta chain was captured by sequencing in a study of molecular identifiers for immune sequencing clone quantification. Study-level findings and limits: Naive cells had under 1% of molecules in clones above 20 RNA copies, effectors over 99%.

The CDR3 runs to 15 residues. Germline V gene sequence: CDR1 SNHLY, CDR2 FYNNEI. Trimming left V 3 bases short and J 4 bases short, with 15 bases between. In TCRdb, the PCR reads were re-called with MiXCR into one record per CDR3 protein. Found here are some 680,000 distinct CDR3 sequences, less than 30% of them singletons; the top ten hold approximately 0.75%. Regarding this clonotype: Its antigen is not known.

V usage is TRBV2 and J usage is TRBJ1-2, with TRBD1 as a possible D gene (5 bases). This receptor was identified in a human donor in good health. Some libraries in this study had Jurkat cell RNA spiked in. Input material: naive CD8+ T cells from blood, with Jurkat cell RNA spiked in. The subset denotes: FACS-sorted CD8+CD4-CCR7+CD45RA+ naive T cells. The CDR3 is CASSERARAFYGYTF. The CDR3 nucleotides are TGTGCCAGCAGTGAGAGGGCCAGGGCCTTCTATGGCTACACCTTC.